Following are 19 T cell receptor beta chains from one sample sequenced in a study of blood T cell repertoires in COVID-19. Produced via immunoSEQ multiplex PCR; TCRdb's table is partial and in-frame only. The sample contains some 190,000 clones, 82% of which appear only once. Source material: peripheral blood. These receptors came from a woman aged 55-75 years with COVID-19, enrolled during active disease.

The rearrangement links TRBV7-2 to TRBJ1-4, with TRBD1 matching over 7 bases. Germline V gene lookup returns CDR1 SGHTA and CDR2 FQGNSA. V gave up 4 bases and J gave up 7 bases; unmatched junction bases: 6. The CDR3 runs to 14 residues. CDR3 coding DNA: TGTGCCAGCAGCTCGACAGGGTTTCGTGAAAAACTGTTTTTT. Translating gives CASSSTGFREKLFF.

The chain employs TRBV21-1 and TRBJ2-1; the tabulated D call, TRBD2, remains unverified against the DNA. TRBV21-1 is an annotated pseudogene. The CDR3 covers 15 residues. The CDR3 loop is CASSKTSGLYNEQFF. Written as DNA, the CDR3 is TGTGCCAGCAGCAAGACTAGCGGGCTATACAATGAGCAGTTCTTC.

The chain employs TRBV19 and TRBJ1-6; no firm D call. V shed 3 bases and J shed 9 bases, with 18 bases lying between them. The CDR3 extends over 16 amino acids. Germline V gene lookup returns CDR1 LNHDA and CDR2 SQIVND (reference sequence). The CDR3 DNA is TGTGCCAGTAGTATCCTTAACCGGGATTCGAGTTCACCCCTCCACTTT. Translation gives CASSILNRDSSSPLHF.

The rearrangement joins TRBV5-1 to TRBJ1-5; D is ambiguous. Deletions cut 2 bases from V and 3 bases from J, with 6 bases between. CDR1 is SGHRS, CDR2 YFSETQ, per germline. This CDR3 has 13 amino acids. The CDR3 DNA reads as TGCGCCAGCAGCTTCGGGGTCAATCAGCCCCAGCATTTT. Its translation is CASSFGVNQPQHF.

The chain joins TRBV10-1 to TRBJ2-3; no definite D call. V lost 0 bases and J 4 bases, leaving 8 bases between the germline ends. Per the germline V gene, CDR1 is WNHNN and CDR2 is SYGVQD (reference sequence). The CDR3 totals 14 residues. DNA for the CDR3: TGCGCCAGCAGTGAGTCAAAGCGAGCAGATACGCAGTATTTT. This codes for CASSESKRADTQYF.

The chain couples TRBV6-2 or TRBV6-3 to TRBJ2-7, with 8 bases fitting TRBD2. In germline, CDR1 is MNHEY, CDR2 SVGEGT. CDR3 length equals 14 residues. Trimming removed 4 bases from V and 2 bases from J; junction bases left unmatched: 4. The CDR3, as DNA: TGTGCCAGCAGTTTGCTAGCGGGCCCCTACGAGCAGTACTTC. This sequence encodes CASSLLAGPYEQYF.

The V and J genes are TRBV19 and TRBJ2-1; D call uncertain. From germline, CDR1 is LNHDA and CDR2 SQIVND (reference sequence). V was pared by 0 bases and J by 9 bases, with 9 bases between. The CDR3 spans 13 residues. The CDR3, as DNA: TGTGCCAGTAGTATAGACCTCGCAGGTGAGCAGTTCTTC. Its translation is CASSIDLAGEQFF.

V gene TRBV6-2 or TRBV6-3 combines with J gene TRBJ2-7; D call uncertain. V was trimmed by 2 bases and J by 5 bases, leaving 16 bases between them. The CDR3 spans 15 residues. CDR1 and CDR2 (germline): MNHEY, SVGEGT. This chain's CDR3 is CASSYGSLSWDEQYF. The CDR3 region has the DNA TGTGCCAGCAGTTACGGTAGCCTGAGTTGGGACGAGCAGTACTTC.

This chain joins TRBV6-6 and TRBJ2-3, with 7 bases aligning to TRBD2. Germline lookup yields CDR1 MNHNY and CDR2 SVGAGI (reference sequence). V was clipped by 4 bases and J by 5 bases; unmatched bases: 0. The CDR3 covers 12 residues. The CDR3 here is CASSSGGDTQYF. The CDR3 region has the DNA TGTGCCAGCAGTTCGGGGGGAGATACGCAGTATTTT.

V gene TRBV5-1 combines with J gene TRBJ2-1; 11 bases map to TRBD1. The V gene's germline CDR1 is SGHRS and CDR2 YFSETQ. The length of the CDR3 is 15 residues. Trimming removed 5 bases from V and 1 base from J; junction bases left unmatched: 2. Here the CDR3 DNA reads TGCGCCAGCAGGGGGACAGGGGGTTCCTACAATGAGCAGTTCTTC. Translated, it gives CASRGTGGSYNEQFF.

The J gene is TRBJ1-3, the V gene TRBV2; 7 nucleotides match TRBD1. Trimming at V came to 6 bases and at J to 1 base, leaving 6 bases not matched to a gene. CDR1 SNHLY and CDR2 FYNNEI come from the germline V gene. The CDR3 sequence is 15 residues long. CDR3 nucleotides: TGTGCCAGCAGGGTGGGACAGTCATCTGGAAACACCATATATTTT. It codes for CASRVGQSSGNTIYF.

This chain connects TRBV5-1 to TRBJ2-2; 9 nucleotides match TRBD1. The trim removed 2 bases at V and 1 base at J, leaving 3 bases unmatched. The CDR3 consists of 16 residues. CDR1 SGHRS and CDR2 YFSETQ come from the germline V gene. In nucleotides, the CDR3 is TGCGCCAGCAGCTTCCGACAGGGGGGGAACACCGGGGAGCTGTTTTTT. This encodes CASSFRQGGNTGELFF.

V and J are TRBV7-6 and TRBJ2-5; the match to TRBD1 covers 8 bases. The CDR3 sequence is 16 residues long. The J segment lost 1 base and the V segment lost 2 bases, leaving 6 bases of the junction unmatched. The V gene's germline CDR1 is SGHVS and CDR2 FNYEAQ. The CDR3 sequence: CASSLPFGQGQETQYF. CDR3 in DNA: TGTGCCAGCAGCTTACCCTTCGGACAGGGCCAAGAGACCCAGTACTTC.

The CDR3 nucleotides are TGTGCCAGCAGCTTGTTCGGGACAGCAAATGAAAAACTGTTTTTT. Its translation is CASSLFGTANEKLFF. This chain uses TRBV5-8 with TRBJ1-4; 7 nucleotides align to TRBD1. The germline CDR1 and CDR2 sequences are SGHTS and YDEGEE. This CDR3 is 15 amino acids long. J gave up 5 bases and V 1 base, and 5 bases lay outside the gene matches.

The chain combines TRBV5-1 with TRBJ2-1; 14 nucleotides match TRBD2. Germline V gives CDR1 SGHRS, CDR2 YFSETQ. J gave up 1 base and V 4 bases, and 10 bases lay outside the gene matches. The CDR3 is 19 amino acids. This chain's CDR3 is CASSLGLAGVLGSYNEQFF. CDR3 DNA sequence: TGCGCCAGCAGCCTGGGACTAGCGGGGGTGCTGGGGTCCTACAATGAGCAGTTCTTC.

V gene TRBV3-1 (or the pseudogene TRBV3-2) combines with J gene TRBJ1-2; maybe TRBD1 (5 bases). The V gene lost 2 bases and the J gene lost 6 bases, with 19 bases spanning the gap. The germline V gene encodes CDR1 LGHDT and CDR2 YNNKEL (reference sequence). The CDR3 length is 16 residues. Written as DNA, the CDR3 is TGTGCCAGCAGCCAACAGCACCCGGGAGGGGAGAATGGCTACACCTTC. Amino acid sequence: CASSQQHPGGENGYTF.

The chain couples TRBV21-1 to TRBJ2-1; TRBD1, as called in the table, went unchecked against the DNA. TRBV21-1 is a recognized pseudogene. The CDR3 runs to 15 residues. For the CDR3, the DNA is TGTGCCAGCAGCACATTACCAGACAGGGCTAATGAGCAGTTCTTC. The encoded protein is CASSTLPDRANEQFF.

Only a few counts were recorded for this clone. The CDR3 region has the DNA TGCGCCAGTAGCGGGGGAGCGGGAGGAAAGGCAGATACGCAGTATTTT. This codes for CASSGGAGGKADTQYF. This chain links TRBV5-1 with TRBJ2-3, with TRBD2 matching over 9 bases. Germline V lookup: CDR1 SGHRS, CDR2 YFSETQ. V was clipped by 8 bases and J by 4 bases; unmatched bases: 14. The CDR3 is 16 residues long.

V is TRBV2 and J is TRBJ2-7, with 9 bases identical to TRBD1. After removal of 5 bases from V and 6 bases from J, the junction contained 17 bases not matched to a gene. The CDR3 is made up of 17 amino acids. Germline assignment: CDR1 SNHLY and CDR2 FYNNEI. The CDR3 loop is CASSPRTGATPGSEQYF. For the CDR3, the DNA is TGTGCCAGCAGTCCTCGGACAGGGGCGACCCCGGGGTCCGAGCAGTACTTC.